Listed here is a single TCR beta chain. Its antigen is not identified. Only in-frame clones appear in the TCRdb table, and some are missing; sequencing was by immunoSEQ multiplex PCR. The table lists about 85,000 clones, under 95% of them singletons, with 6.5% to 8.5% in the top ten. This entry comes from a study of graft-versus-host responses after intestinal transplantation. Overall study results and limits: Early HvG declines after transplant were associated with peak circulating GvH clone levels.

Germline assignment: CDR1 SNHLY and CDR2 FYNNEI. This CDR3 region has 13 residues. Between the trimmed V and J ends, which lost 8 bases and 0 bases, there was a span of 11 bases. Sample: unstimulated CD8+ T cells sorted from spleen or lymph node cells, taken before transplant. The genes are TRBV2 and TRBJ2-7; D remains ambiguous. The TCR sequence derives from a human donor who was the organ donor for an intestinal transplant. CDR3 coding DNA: TGTGCCAGCGGGTCCCCGGCCTCCTACGAGCAGTACTTC. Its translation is CASGSPASYEQYF.